This is a list of T cell receptor beta chains from one sample in a study of cytomegalovirus exposure and HLA in healthy donors. The data were produced by immunoSEQ multiplex PCR, yet TCRdb's version contains in-frame clones alone and is incomplete. Of 150,000 or so clones in the sample, more than 70% were seen once. The sequenced material came from PBMCs. The receptors were sampled from a male donor in good health and CMV-seronegative. Each CDR3 is given with its conserved first and last residue. Clone size is stated in some rows and not others, as once, few, many or a class when expanded.

j_call v_call clone_size cdr3_aa
TRBJ1-2 TRBV6-1 . CASSDPYSDTYGYTF
TRBJ1-1 TRBV9 . CASSLGGQGWTEAFF
TRBJ2-3 TRBV27 . CASSFPGGVSTNTQYF
TRBJ2-6 TRBV28 . CASSFLGGSGANVLTF
TRBJ1-2 TRBV9 . CASSVATRDTYGYTF
TRBJ1-6 TRBV27 . CASSLLMGPLNSPLHF
TRBJ1-2 TRBV30 . CAWSAVGHANYGYTF
TRBJ1-2 TRBV9 . CASSASFREVNYGYTF
. TRBV6-5 . CASSSGSPYEQYF
TRBJ2-7 TRBV9 . CASSDSRGLNLYF
TRBJ2-7 TRBV5-4 . CASGLGQKPTSYEQYF
TRBJ2-5 TRBV4-3 . CASSQVVQGGETQYF
TRBJ2-7 TRBV30 . CAWSVTSGPYEQYF
TRBJ1-2 TRBV5-1 . CASSLSQTYYGYTF
TRBJ1-2 TRBV28 . CASSLVGSRYTF
TRBJ2-3 TRBV9 . CATAGEPTDTQYF
TRBJ2-3 TRBV7-2 . CASSLDVVGGADTQYF
TRBJ2-7 TRBV7-9 . CASSQGGSYEQYF
TRBJ2-3 TRBV6-6 . CASTWGGSTDTQYF
TRBJ1-1 TRBV5-1 . CASSVGQAPNTEAFF
TRBJ1-2 TRBV5-1 . CASSKDRGGYGYTF
TRBJ2-3 TRBV12-5 . CASGLALSTATSTDTQYF
TRBJ2-7 TRBV25-1 once CASSEPGIRAYEQYF
TRBJ2-7 TRBV30 . CAWSQAYEQYF
TRBJ2-7 TRBV2 . CASSPGTSYEQYF
TRBJ1-2 TRBV5-6 . CASSLDRQGARFYGYTF
TRBJ2-7 TRBV15 . CATSRDPSALSYEQYF
TRBJ1-2 TRBV2 once CASSERGINGYYGYTF
TRBJ2-7 TRBV15 . CATSRDRRVGEQYF
TRBJ1-1 TRBV5-4 . CASSLADRLGTEAFF
TRBJ2-3 TRBV7-3 . CASSAPGRDTNTQYF
TRBJ2-1 TRBV27 . CASSRREGPRINEQFF
TRBJ2-3 TRBV6-1 . CASSEARADTQYF
. TRBV28 . CASSSPSSGQGSYEQYF
TRBJ2-3 TRBV19 once CASSMERISSTDTQYF
TRBJ2-7 TRBV29-1 . CSVGQGNSGEQYF
TRBJ1-2 TRBV11-2 . CASSRGSGTNYGYTF
TRBJ2-7 TRBV7-9 . CSSSLGGSAVEQYF
TRBJ1-2 TRBV9 . CASSERTQGQFDYTF
TRBJ2-1 TRBV7-9 . CASSQDRGQYNEQFF
TRBJ2-1 TRBV7-2 . CASSAAARSFTYNEQFF
TRBJ1-3 TRBV13 . CASSLRQQSSGNTIYF
TRBJ2-7 TRBV7-2 . CASSLVALRENEQYF
TRBJ2-7 TRBV7-3 . CASSPGDRGYEQYF
TRBJ2-2 TRBV7-8 . CASRGPGQGQANTGELFF
TRBJ2-7 TRBV6-5 . CASSYRTSGSYEQYF
TRBJ2-4 TRBV11-2 . CASSKTTVSAKNIQYF
TRBJ1-1 TRBV11-1 . CASSSEGANTEAFF
TRBJ1-4 TRBV7-9 . CASSFGTANEKLFF
TRBJ2-2 TRBV14 . CASSTRLAVNTGELFF
TRBJ2-5 TRBV2 . CASSETGEQYF
TRBJ2-1 TRBV5-8 . CASSIGGRYNEQFF
. TRBV7-8 . CASSEQGYEQYF
TRBJ2-1 TRBV7-2 . CASSVTSGGAHEQFF